The clone carrying this T cell receptor beta chain was recorded at least ten times. Its antigen is not known. Germline CDR1 is SGHVS and CDR2 is FQNEAQ. Trimming removed 1 base from V and 5 bases from J, with 15 bases in between. The CDR3 consists of 15 residues. Each CDR3 protein gets one entry after TCRdb re-called the reads with MiXCR. Seen here are roughly 190,000 distinct CDR3 sequences, about a tenth observed once, and the top ten hold about 4.2%. This specimen belongs to a study of T cell repertoires in cytomegalovirus infection. Study as a whole: Shared public TCR beta signatures pointed to both CMV infection and a matching HLA type.

Study conclusions and caveats: Within the response measured ex vivo, HLA-C-restricted CMV-specific TCR beta clonotypes were dominant. There were carriers of CMV plus the relevant HLA, and cumulative public TCR beta family frequency identified them.

This TCR came from a human donor in good health (CMV status not recorded). Some clones in this sample may be carry-over from other donors' samples. Material for sequencing was PBMCs. The V gene is TRBV7-8, the J gene TRBJ2-7, with TRBD1 as a possible D gene (6 bases). This CDR3 reads CASSLGAGAYDEQYF. The CDR3 DNA follows: TGTGCCAGCAGCTTAGGGGCAGGGGCCTACGACGAGCAGTACTTC.